This T cell receptor beta chain was obtained from a study of human T cells and chemical hapten exposure. Findings of the study overall: Compared with pre-sensitization or healthy control sets, expanded TCRs clustered more.

The germline V and J ends were trimmed by 0 bases and 0 bases, with 6 bases remaining between them. The CDR3 contains 16 residues. Germline CDR1 reads LGHNA; CDR2 reads YNFKEQ. Notes on this clonotype: Its target is unknown.

MiXCR was run by TCRdb on the RACE reads, yielding one entry per CDR3 protein. The sample shows tens of thousands of distinct CDR3 sequences, 7.5% to 10% of them seen only once. Time point of the sample: patch test 2, 6 weeks after DPC sensitization. Treatment: therapeutic diphenylcyclopropenone sensitization with weekly scalp DPC. The gene calls are TRBV4-2 and TRBJ2-6; D uncertain. This TCR derives from a man aged 30 to 45 with alopecia areata. Some clones in this sample may be carry-over from other donors' samples. The source was whole blood, collected in connection with sensitization to the hapten diphenylcyclopropenone (DPC). CDR3 bases: TGTGCCAGCAGCCAAGAGGTATCCTCTGGGGCCAACGTCCTGACTTTC. It specifies CASSQEVSSGANVLTF.